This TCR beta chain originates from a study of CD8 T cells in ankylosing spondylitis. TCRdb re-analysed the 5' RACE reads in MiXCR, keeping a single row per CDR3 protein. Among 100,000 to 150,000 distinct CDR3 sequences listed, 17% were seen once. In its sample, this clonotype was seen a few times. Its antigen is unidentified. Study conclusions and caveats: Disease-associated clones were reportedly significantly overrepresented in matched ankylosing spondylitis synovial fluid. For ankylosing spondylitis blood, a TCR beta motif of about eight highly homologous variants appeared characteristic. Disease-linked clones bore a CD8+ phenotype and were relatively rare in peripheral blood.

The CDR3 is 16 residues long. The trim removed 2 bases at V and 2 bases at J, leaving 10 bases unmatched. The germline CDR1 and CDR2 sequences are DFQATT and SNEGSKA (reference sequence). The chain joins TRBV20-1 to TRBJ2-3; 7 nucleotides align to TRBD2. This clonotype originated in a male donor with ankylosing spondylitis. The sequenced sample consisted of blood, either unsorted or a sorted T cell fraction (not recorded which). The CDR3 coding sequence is TGCAGTGCTAGATGGTGGGACGGGAGGTCCACAGATACGCAGTATTTT. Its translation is CSARWWDGRSTDTQYF.